This TCR beta chain was identified during a study of T cell repertoires in cytomegalovirus infection. V was pared by 3 bases and J by 2 bases, with 14 bases between. Germline V gene sequence: CDR1 SGHKS, CDR2 YYEKEE (reference sequence). CDR3 length: 15 residues. Each CDR3 protein is one row after TCRdb ran MiXCR on the reads. The sample lists approximately 260,000 distinct CDR3 sequences, about 18% seen once, with less than 50% in the top ten. This clonotype has a count of ten or more. The chain has TRBV5-5 and TRBJ1-1; D perhaps matches TRBD1 (5 bases). The clonotype originates from a human donor in good health (CMV status not recorded). Some clones in this sample may be carry-over from other donors' samples. The sequencing sample was made of CD8+ T cells from PBMCs. The DNA for the CDR3 is TGTGCCAGCAGCTACAACCCGACAGTTAACACTGAAGCTTTCTTT. Residues: CASSYNPTVNTEAFF.